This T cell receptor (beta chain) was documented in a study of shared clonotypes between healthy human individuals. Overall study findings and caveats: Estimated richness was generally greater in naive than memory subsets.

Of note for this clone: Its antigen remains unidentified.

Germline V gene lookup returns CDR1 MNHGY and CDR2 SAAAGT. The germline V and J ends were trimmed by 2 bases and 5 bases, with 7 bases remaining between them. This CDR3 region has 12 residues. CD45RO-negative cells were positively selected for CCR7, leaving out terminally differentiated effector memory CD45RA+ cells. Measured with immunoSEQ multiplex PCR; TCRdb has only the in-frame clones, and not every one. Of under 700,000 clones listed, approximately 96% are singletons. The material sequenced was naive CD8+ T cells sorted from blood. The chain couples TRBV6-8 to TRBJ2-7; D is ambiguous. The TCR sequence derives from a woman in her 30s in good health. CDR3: CASSYLGDEQYF. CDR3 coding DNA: TGTGCCAGCAGTTACCTAGGAGACGAGCAGTACTTC.